The 2 T cell receptor beta chains below were found in one sample sequenced in a study of blood T cell repertoires in COVID-19. The data were produced by immunoSEQ multiplex PCR, yet TCRdb's version contains in-frame clones alone and is incomplete. Of about 45,000 clones listed, around 85% are singletons. Specimen: peripheral blood. The receptors originated from a woman older than 75 with acute or convalescent COVID-19.

V and J are TRBV7-9 and TRBJ2-5, with TRBD2 as a possible D gene (6 bases). CDR1 SEHNR and CDR2 FQNEAQ come from the germline V gene (reference sequence). V was pared by 5 bases and J by 4 bases, with 8 bases between. The CDR3 loop spans 12 amino acids. The CDR3 sequence: CASSPGVETQYF. The CDR3 bases are TGTGCCAGCAGCCCGGGAGTAGAGACCCAGTACTTC.

The chain carries TRBV7-9 and TRBJ2-2; 7 bases agree with TRBD2. The CDR3 loop spans 15 amino acids. Germline assignment: CDR1 SEHNR and CDR2 FQNEAQ (reference sequence). With 8 bases clipped from V and 4 bases from J, the junction kept 10 bases outside the gene matches. CDR3 bases: TGTGCCAGCTTAGCAGCCGCGGGAGCCACCGGGGAGCTGTTTTTT. This sequence encodes CASLAAAGATGELFF.